What follows are 9 T cell receptor beta chains derived from one specimen sequenced in a study of cytomegalovirus exposure and HLA in healthy donors. The PCR contained 60 Vbeta and 13 Jbeta primers. The repertoire was sequenced with immunoSEQ multiplex PCR; TCRdb's copy has only in-frame clones and lacks some. The data show more than 150,000 clones, about 90% seen once. Sequencing was performed on PBMCs. The receptors were sampled from a girl younger than two in good health and CMV-seronegative.

This rearrangement joins TRBV6-1 to TRBJ2-1; no reliable D call. CDR1 MNHNS and CDR2 SASEGT come from the germline V gene. This CDR3 contains 15 residues. V lost 4 bases and J 0 bases, leaving 10 bases between the germline ends. The CDR3 DNA is TGTGCCAGCAGTGGGAGACGGAGCTCCTACAATGAGCAGTTCTTC. This encodes CASSGRRSSYNEQFF.

V and J are TRBV2 and TRBJ2-5; 16 bases are a match to TRBD2. The CDR3 is 16 residues long. The junction had 7 bases not matched to a gene; V was cut back by 7 bases and J by 5 bases. Germline CDR1 SNHLY, CDR2 FYNNEI. The CDR3 DNA reads TGTGCCAGCACCCCGGGACTAGCGGGGGGGTGGGAGACCCAGTACTTC. It specifies CASTPGLAGGWETQYF.

The chain combines TRBV6-1 with TRBJ1-6; a possible D gene is TRBD1 (6 bases). This CDR3 has 13 amino acids. Trimming removed 6 bases from V and 7 bases from J, with 10 bases in between. The germline CDR1 and CDR2 sequences are MNHNS and SASEGT. Written as DNA, the CDR3 is TGTGCCAGCAGAACACAGGGAAATTCACCCCTCCACTTT. It yields the protein CASRTQGNSPLHF.

J is TRBJ2-2 and V is TRBV14, with 7 bases matching TRBD1. The germline CDR1 and CDR2 sequences are SGHDN and FVKESK. CDR3 length equals 14 residues. The V and J ends lost 2 bases and 7 bases, in that order; junction bases with no gene match: 4. DNA of the CDR3: TGTGCCAGCAGCCAATCCAGGGGGAACGGGGAGCTGTTTTTT. Translated, it gives CASSQSRGNGELFF.

The chain has TRBV7-9 and TRBJ1-1, with 8 nucleotides matching TRBD1. The CDR3 consists of 12 residues. The V and J ends lost 5 bases and 5 bases, in that order; junction bases with no gene match: 1. The V gene's germline CDR1 is SEHNR and CDR2 FQNEAQ (reference sequence). Here the CDR3 reads CASSRQGTEAFF. The CDR3 nucleotides are TGTGCCAGCAGCAGACAGGGGACTGAAGCTTTCTTT.

The chain has TRBV4-1 and TRBJ2-1, with 8 bases fitting TRBD2. Trimming took 0 bases from V and 7 from J; bases not matched to a gene: 8. This CDR3 contains 16 residues. Germline V gene lookup returns CDR1 MGHRA and CDR2 YSYEKL. The CDR3 sequence: CASSQEIGGGRNEQFF. The CDR3 DNA is TGCGCCAGCAGCCAAGAGATTGGCGGGGGGCGGAATGAGCAGTTCTTC.

Remarks on this clone: Other DNA sequences in the sample encode the same CDR3. The chain uses TRBV27 and TRBJ1-2, with 8 bases identical to TRBD1. The CDR3 has 12 amino acids. J lost 4 bases, V lost 6 bases, and 1 base had no gene match. The germline V gene encodes CDR1 MNHEY and CDR2 SMNVEV (reference sequence). The CDR3 bases are TGTGCCAGCAGCACAGGGGGCTATGGCTACACCTTC. The encoded protein is CASSTGGYGYTF.

On this clone: The same CDR3 also results from other DNA sequences found in this sample. The genes are TRBV20-1 and TRBJ1-1; D is unresolved. This CDR3 has 11 amino acids. The germline V and J ends were trimmed by 5 bases and 2 bases, with 6 bases remaining between them. The germline V gene has CDR1 DFQATT and CDR2 SNEGSKA (reference sequence). The CDR3, as DNA: TGCAGTGCTCGGAGAAACACTGAAGCTTTCTTT. It specifies CSARRNTEAFF.

This rearrangement joins TRBV20-1 to TRBJ2-1; 10 bases are a match to TRBD2. Germline CDR1 reads DFQATT; CDR2 reads SNEGSKA (reference sequence). V gave up 3 bases and J gave up 13 bases; unmatched junction bases: 3. The CDR3 contains 11 residues. The CDR3 region has the DNA TGCAGTGCTAGTAGACTAGCGGGTCAGTTCTTC. Amino acid sequence: CSASRLAGQFF.